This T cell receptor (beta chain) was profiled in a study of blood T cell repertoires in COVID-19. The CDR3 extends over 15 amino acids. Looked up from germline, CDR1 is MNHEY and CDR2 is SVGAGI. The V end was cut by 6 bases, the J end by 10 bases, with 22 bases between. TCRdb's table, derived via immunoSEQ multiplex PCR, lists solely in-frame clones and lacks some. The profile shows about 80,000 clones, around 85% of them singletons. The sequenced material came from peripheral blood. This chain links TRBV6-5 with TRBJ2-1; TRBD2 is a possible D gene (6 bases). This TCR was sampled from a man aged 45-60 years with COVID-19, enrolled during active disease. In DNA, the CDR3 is TGTGCCAGCAGCTGGGACCGGGAGAGGCTAGCGGAGCAGTTCTTC. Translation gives CASSWDRERLAEQFF.